These 9 T cell receptor delta chains share one sample of origin, sequenced in a study of Vδ1+ human thymocytes. Their antigens are not known. The template was reverse-transcribed extracted RNA. CDR3 amplicons came from multiplex PCR with pooled V-gene forward and constant-region reverse primers. TCRdb re-called the multiplex PCR reads via CATT. This repertoire shows about 54,000 delta-chain clones, roughly 15% found once; its top ten account for roughly 0.46%. General study findings and limits: Thymic TRG and TRD repertoires appeared highly polyclonal.

The specimen was Vdelta1+ gamma-delta thymocytes from the thymus. Subset in this sample: FACS-sorted CD3+ TCRalphabeta- TCRVdelta1+ TCRVdelta2- thymocytes. These receptors were obtained from a boy younger than two who had congenital heart surgery.

This chain links TRDV1 with TRDJ2; tentatively, D is TRDD3 (6 bases). The germline V and J ends were trimmed by 3 bases and 0 bases, with 26 bases remaining between them. Germline values: CDR1 TSWWSYY, CDR2 QGS. The CDR3 runs 21 residues. The DNA for the CDR3 is TGTGCTCTTGGGGACAACCCCGGGGAGCTGGGGATCCCTACTTTGACAGCACAACTCTTCTTT. This encodes CALGDNPGELGIPTLTAQLFF.

V gene TRDV1 combines with J gene TRDJ1; TRDD3 agrees at 7 bases. After removal of 2 bases from V and 0 bases from J, the junction contained 9 bases not matched to a gene. CDR1 is TSWWSYY and CDR2 is QGS in the germline V gene. The CDR3 is 17 residues long. The CDR3 nucleotides read TGTGCTCTTGGGGAAACGCGGGGGGATCTTCACACCGATAAACTCATCTTT. Translated: CALGETRGDLHTDKLIF.

The chain uses TRDV1 and TRDJ1; tentative D call: TRDD3 (7 bases). This CDR3 region has 21 residues. Germline lookup yields CDR1 TSWWSYY and CDR2 QGS. The V end was cut by 0 bases, the J end by 2 bases, with 28 bases between. CDR3 protein: CALGELGESYEGGMATDKLIF. In nucleotides, the CDR3 is TGTGCTCTTGGGGAACTAGGGGAATCCTACGAGGGGGGGATGGCTACCGATAAACTCATCTTT.

This clone was observed a few times. The rearrangement uses TRDV1 and TRDJ1; the match to TRDD3 covers 12 bases. J was trimmed by 2 bases and V by 2 bases; bases with no gene match: 9. The CDR3 contains 18 residues. Per germline, CDR1 TSWWSYY and CDR2 QGS. The CDR3 spells CALGEDFSGGYGTDKLIF. In nucleotides, the CDR3 is TGTGCTCTTGGGGAAGACTTTTCTGGGGGATACGGGACCGATAAACTCATCTTT.

This clone was seen a handful of times. The chain uses TRDV1 and TRDJ1; 7 bases are a match to TRDD3. The CDR3 is 17 amino acids. Germline V gene sequence: CDR1 TSWWSYY, CDR2 QGS. Trimming took 8 bases from V and 0 from J; bases not matched to a gene: 15. CDR3 amino acids: CALRFRDRWGYTDKLIF. The CDR3 region has the DNA TGTGCTCTTAGGTTCCGGGACCGCTGGGGGTACACCGATAAACTCATCTTT.

This clone has a single count. V is TRDV1 and J is TRDJ1, with D perhaps matching TRDD3 (6 bases). The CDR3 length is 19 residues. With 2 bases removed from V and 0 bases from J, the gap between germline ends came to 22 bases. Germline values: CDR1 TSWWSYY, CDR2 QGS. The CDR3 reads CALGEWIYPWGVYTDKLIF. The CDR3 coding sequence is TGTGCTCTTGGGGAATGGATCTACCCCTGGGGAGTGTACACCGATAAACTCATCTTT.

This clone was seen more than once but under ten times. This chain uses TRDV1 with TRDJ1; TRDD3 matches at 13 bases. Germline CDR1 TSWWSYY, CDR2 QGS. This CDR3 region has 23 residues. V was clipped by 0 bases and J by 0 bases; unmatched bases: 19. The CDR3 spells CALGELSHWGIRWSPKYTDKLIF. CDR3 sequence (DNA): TGTGCTCTTGGGGAACTTTCCCACTGGGGGATACGGTGGAGCCCCAAGTACACCGATAAACTCATCTTT.

The chain recombines TRDV1 with TRDJ1; D ambiguous. CDR1 TSWWSYY and CDR2 QGS come from the germline V gene. CDR3 length equals 15 residues. V was clipped by 0 bases and J by 7 bases, with 15 bases between them. The CDR3 loop reads CALGELPVSLRKLIF. The CDR3 coding sequence is TGTGCTCTTGGGGAACTACCCGTTAGCCTCCGTAAACTCATCTTT.

This clone appeared a few times. This chain uses TRDV2 with TRDJ1; 8 bases fit TRDD3. With 1 base clipped from V and 8 bases from J, the junction kept 5 bases outside the gene matches. This CDR3 has 13 amino acids. The germline V gene has CDR1 GEAIGNYY and CDR2 EKD. This CDR3 reads CACDTAGGPKLIF. In DNA form, the CDR3 reads TGTGCCTGTGACACGGCTGGGGGACCCAAACTCATCTTT.